This T cell receptor (beta chain) emerged from a study of blood T cell repertoires in COVID-19. Background on the study: Italy, Spain and the United States were the sources of the convalescent and acute COVID-19 samples.

Assay: immunoSEQ multiplex PCR; the TCRdb copy retains only in-frame clones and omits some. This table has fewer than 450,000 clones, around nine tenths appearing once. The CDR3 runs 14 residues. Trimming cost V 6 bases and J 0 bases; bases outside gene matches: 4. Germline V gene lookup returns CDR1 SGHRS and CDR2 YFSETQ. The sequence came from a woman younger than 30 who had recovered from COVID-19. Sequenced material: peripheral blood. V gene TRBV5-1 combines with J gene TRBJ1-1, with TRBD1 identical over 8 bases. The CDR3 is CASKRQGMNTEAFF. In DNA, the CDR3 is TGCGCCAGCAAACGACAGGGGATGAACACTGAAGCTTTCTTT.